This TCR beta chain was identified in a study of CD8 T cells in ankylosing spondylitis. TCRdb reanalysed the 5' RACE reads using MiXCR and keeps one entry per CDR3 protein. The table shows some 130,000 distinct CDR3 sequences, with roughly 15% occurring only once. Study-wide results and limits: Matched ankylosing spondylitis synovial fluid reportedly showed significant enrichment of disease-linked clones. Disease-linked clones bore a CD8+ phenotype, appearing relatively rarely in peripheral blood.

As regards this clonotype: Its target is not known.

This CDR3 is 16 amino acids long. Germline V CDR1 and CDR2: MNHEY, SMNVEV (reference sequence). Trimming removed 3 bases from V and 5 bases from J, with 16 bases in between. The chain joins TRBV27 to TRBJ2-2; no definite D call. The receptor's source is a female donor with ankylosing spondylitis or in good health (not recorded which). The sample taken for sequencing was blood, either unsorted or a sorted T cell fraction (not recorded which). The CDR3 loop is CASSFFSAALTGELFF. In nucleotides, the CDR3 is TGTGCCAGCAGTTTTTTCTCGGCTGCCCTAACCGGGGAGCTGTTTTTT.